The 23 T cell receptor beta chains reported below all come from one sample, sequenced in a study of T-cell reconstitution after alpha-beta-depleted transplantation in children. TCRbeta library construction was performed incorporating unique molecular identifiers. In TCRdb, the PCR reads were re-called with MiXCR into one record per CDR3 protein. The profile shows under 750,000 distinct CDR3 sequences, under 25% of them singletons. This sample comprised PBMCs, mostly from graft donor cells, obtained 360 days after TCRalphabeta/CD19-depleted stem cell transplant. Source of these receptors: a boy younger than two who had a stem cell transplant for acute myeloid leukemia, so the T cells may come from the graft donor.

Turning to this clonotype: A much larger clone lies one base from this, so it may be a read error. The CDR3 end shows no conserved phenylalanine or tryptophan, and so a read error is likely. The chain recombines TRBV28 with TRBJ2-1, with 7 bases aligning to TRBD1. This CDR3 contains 15 residues. The ends lost 3 bases at V and 0 bases at J; junction bases unmatched: 2. Germline values: CDR1 MDHEN, CDR2 SYDVKM. The chain's CDR3 is CASSFGTASYNEQFL. As DNA, the CDR3 is TGTGCCAGCAGTTTCGGGACAGCCTCCTACAATGAGCAGTTCTTA.

This clonotype was observed a few times. This chain links TRBV6-1 with TRBJ2-7; D is perhaps TRBD2 (6 bases). V was trimmed by 5 bases and J by 6 bases, leaving 14 bases between them. The germline CDR1 and CDR2 sequences are MNHNS and SASEGT. CDR3 length equals 13 residues. As DNA, the CDR3 is TGTGCCAGCAGTCTAACGGCGGGGTTCGAGCAGTACTTC. The encoded protein is CASSLTAGFEQYF.

This clonotype was detected a few times. The chain uses TRBV12-3 or TRBV12-4 and TRBJ2-7, with 9 nucleotides matching TRBD2. This CDR3 spans 17 amino acids. Trimming at V came to 6 bases and at J to 2 bases, leaving 14 bases not matched to a gene. Here the CDR3 DNA reads TGTGCCAGCAGGCCTACAACAGCGGGGGGCTTAACCTACGAGCAGTACGTC. Protein product: CASRPTTAGGLTYEQYV.

V is TRBV7-8 and J is TRBJ2-5; TRBD2 might be the D (5 bases). The germline V gene encodes CDR1 SGHVS and CDR2 FQNEAQ. This CDR3 has 17 amino acids. The ends were cut back, 1 base at V and 4 bases at J, with 19 bases in the middle. Written as DNA, the CDR3 is TGTGCCAGCAGCTTAGAGCGGCTGGGCCTTAAACGAGAGACCCAGTACTTC. This translates into CASSLERLGLKRETQYF.

The V call is TRBV4-3, the J call TRBJ2-3, with 9 bases fitting TRBD2. The CDR3 covers 17 residues. The V and J ends lost 2 bases and 1 base, in that order; junction bases with no gene match: 7. CDR1 and CDR2 from the germline V gene are LGHNA and YSLEER. CDR3 coding DNA: TGCGCCAGCAGCCAAAGCTGGATAGCGGGGGGCACAGATACGCAGTATTTT. It codes for CASSQSWIAGGTDTQYF.

CDR3 sequence (DNA): TGTGCCAGCAGTTCCCCGGCGGGCATACAAGGTGGCTACACCTTC. It is translated as CASSSPAGIQGGYTF. The J gene is TRBJ1-2, the V gene TRBV6-5, with D unclear. Germline CDR1 MNHEY, CDR2 SVGAGI. Trimming removed 4 bases at V and 7 bases at J, with 19 bases between. The CDR3 totals 15 residues.

The table lists this clonotype with a few counts. The V and J genes are TRBV13 and TRBJ1-2; tentatively, D is TRBD1 (6 bases). Looked up from germline, CDR1 is PRHDT and CDR2 is FYEKMQ (reference sequence). Trimming removed 1 base at V and 6 bases at J, with 15 bases between. The CDR3 runs to 15 residues. The CDR3 loop is CASSLALSGVNGYTF. The CDR3 DNA sequence: TGTGCCAGCAGCTTAGCTCTCTCAGGGGTTAATGGCTACACCTTC.

The table lists this clonotype with many counts. This chain links TRBV12-3 or TRBV12-4 with TRBJ2-3; TRBD2 is a possible D gene (6 bases). Between the trimmed V and J ends, which lost 6 bases and 2 bases, there was a span of 15 bases. This CDR3 region has 15 residues. The CDR3 DNA reads TGTGCCAGCAGCTCAACTAGCAGAGACACAGATACGCAGTATTTT. Residues: CASSSTSRDTDTQYF.

The chain employs TRBV20-1 and TRBJ1-6; D not certain. The CDR3 has 14 residues. V lost 8 bases and J lost 7, with 18 bases in between. Germline-derived CDR1 and CDR2 are DFQATT and SNEGSKA (reference sequence). The CDR3 reads CSCSPPGRNSPLHF. The CDR3 DNA reads as TGCAGTTGTAGCCCGCCGGGCAGAAATTCACCCCTCCACTTT.

This clonotype has more than one count but fewer than ten. The genes are TRBV11-2 and TRBJ2-3, with 7 bases fitting TRBD2. V lost 6 bases, J lost 0 bases, and 18 bases stayed unmatched. Germline assignment: CDR1 SGHAT and CDR2 FQNNGV. The CDR3 covers 19 residues. CDR3 loop: CASRGLRGGGSSSTDTQYF. The CDR3 bases are TGTGCCAGCAGGGGTCTTAGGGGCGGGGGATCGTCTAGCACAGATACGCAGTATTTT.

This clonotype appeared a few times. CDR3: CASSQGQAGASFYNEQFF. The CDR3 coding sequence is TGTGCCAGCAGTCAGGGACAGGCTGGCGCCTCCTTCTACAATGAGCAGTTCTTC. The chain joins TRBV12-3 or TRBV12-4 to TRBJ2-1; 8 bases are shared with TRBD1. There are 18 residues in the CDR3. Trimming removed 5 bases from V and 3 bases from J; junction bases left unmatched: 15.

The chain joins TRBV12-3 or TRBV12-4 to TRBJ2-5, with D tentatively TRBD2 (7 bases). The CDR3 contains 14 residues. With 7 bases removed from V and 10 bases from J, the gap between germline ends came to 22 bases. In DNA form, the CDR3 reads TGTGCCAGCACCCCGGGGGGCGCCAGGGGTGGCCAGTACTTC. Encoded protein: CASTPGGARGGQYF.

DNA for the CDR3: TGTGCCAGCAGCCTTAGACAGGTCATAATCTACGAGCAGTACTTC. Amino acids: CASSLRQVIIYEQYF. The V and J genes are TRBV12-3 or TRBV12-4 and TRBJ2-7, with D possibly matching TRBD1 (6 bases). Trimming cost V 6 bases and J 3 bases, with 18 bases left between them. The CDR3 has 15 amino acids.

This clonotype was observed at least ten times. CDR3 region: CASSLVPYNEQFF. For the CDR3, the DNA is TGTGCCAGCAGCTTAGTCCCCTACAATGAGCAGTTCTTC. The chain is built from TRBV7-2 and TRBJ2-1; D is undetermined. The CDR3 extends over 13 amino acids. V was pared by 1 base and J by 2 bases, with 3 bases between. CDR1 and CDR2 from the germline V gene are SGHTA and FQGNSA.

V usage is TRBV6-1 and J usage is TRBJ2-1; TRBD1 matches at 7 bases. The V segment lost 7 bases and the J segment 0 bases; nucleotides outside the gene matches: 9. Germline CDR1 MNHNS, CDR2 SASEGT. CDR3 length: 16 amino acids. CDR3 protein: CASTPTGQSSYNEQFF. CDR3 nucleotides: TGTGCCAGCACCCCAACGGGACAGAGCTCCTACAATGAGCAGTTCTTC.

This clonotype was seen more than once but under ten times. The gene calls are TRBV6-5 and TRBJ2-7; D unresolved. CDR3 length: 14 residues. Germline V gene sequence: CDR1 MNHEY, CDR2 SVGAGI. V was pared by 0 bases and J by 2 bases, with 8 bases between. The CDR3 coding sequence is TGTGCCAGCAGTTACTCTCACCTAACCTACGAGCAGTACTTC. Translated: CASSYSHLTYEQYF.

The chain employs TRBV25-1 and TRBJ1-2; tentative D call: TRBD1 (5 bases). From germline, CDR1 is MGHDK and CDR2 SYGVNS. Between the trimmed V and J ends, which lost 2 bases and 7 bases, there was a span of 14 bases. The CDR3 spans 14 residues. The CDR3 DNA follows: TGTGCCAGCAGTGAAAACGGGGACTGGGGTGGCTACACCTTC. It translates to CASSENGDWGGYTF.

This clonotype was observed at least ten times. The chain carries TRBV28 and TRBJ2-7, with a tentative D call TRBD1 (5 bases). Germline lookup yields CDR1 MDHEN and CDR2 SYDVKM. There are 15 residues in the CDR3. Between the trimmed V and J ends, which lost 1 base and 6 bases, there was a span of 16 bases. The CDR3 coding sequence is TGTGCCAGCAGTTTATCGCAGGGAAATTTGGCCGAGCAGTACGTC. Protein sequence: CASSLSQGNLAEQYV.

This clonotype was detected many times. The chain links TRBV4-3 to TRBJ1-2; 7 nucleotides line up with TRBD1. This CDR3 has 14 residues. The V gene's germline CDR1 is LGHNA and CDR2 YSLEER. The J segment lost 3 bases and the V segment lost 3 bases, leaving 4 bases of the junction unmatched. CDR3: CASSQGGGYYGYTF. The CDR3 nucleotides are TGCGCCAGCAGCCAGGGAGGGGGCTACTATGGCTACACCTTC.

The sample holds a few counts of this clonotype. V and J are TRBV7-6 and TRBJ2-2; 9 nucleotides agree with TRBD2. Trimming at V came to 6 bases and at J to 0 bases, leaving 2 bases not matched to a gene. This CDR3 comprises 15 residues. Germline values: CDR1 SGHVS, CDR2 FNYEAQ. In DNA form, the CDR3 reads TGTGCCAGCAGTGTAGCGGGGGCGAACACCGGGGAGCTGTTTTTT. This sequence encodes CASSVAGANTGELFF.

This clonotype has only a few counts. The V gene is TRBV4-3, the J gene TRBJ2-5, with unresolved D. The CDR3 spans 15 residues. Trimming left V 6 bases short and J 4 bases short, with 18 bases between. CDR1 is LGHNA, CDR2 YSLEER, per germline. The chain's CDR3 is CASRKDAALRETQYF. CDR3 in DNA: TGCGCCAGCAGAAAAGATGCGGCTCTGCGAGAGACCCAGTACTTC.

This clonotype came up many times. The chain combines TRBV5-1 with TRBJ2-7; D remains unclear. Per germline, CDR1 SGHRS and CDR2 YFSETQ. Trimming left V 1 base short and J 0 bases short, with 11 bases between. The CDR3 totals 15 residues. The CDR3 spells CASSLTGSSSYEQYF. For the CDR3, the DNA is TGCGCCAGCAGCTTGACTGGGTCTAGCTCCTACGAGCAGTACTTC.

The sample holds one count of this clonotype. CDR3 sequence reads: CASSLTPVSPLHF. DNA for the CDR3: TGTGCCAGCAGCTTAACCCCCGTTTCACCCCTCCACTTT. The chain recombines TRBV7-3 with TRBJ1-6; D unresolved. This CDR3 is built from 13 residues. Germline V lookup: CDR1 SGHTA, CDR2 FQGTGA. Trimming left V 0 bases short and J 9 bases short, with 6 bases between.